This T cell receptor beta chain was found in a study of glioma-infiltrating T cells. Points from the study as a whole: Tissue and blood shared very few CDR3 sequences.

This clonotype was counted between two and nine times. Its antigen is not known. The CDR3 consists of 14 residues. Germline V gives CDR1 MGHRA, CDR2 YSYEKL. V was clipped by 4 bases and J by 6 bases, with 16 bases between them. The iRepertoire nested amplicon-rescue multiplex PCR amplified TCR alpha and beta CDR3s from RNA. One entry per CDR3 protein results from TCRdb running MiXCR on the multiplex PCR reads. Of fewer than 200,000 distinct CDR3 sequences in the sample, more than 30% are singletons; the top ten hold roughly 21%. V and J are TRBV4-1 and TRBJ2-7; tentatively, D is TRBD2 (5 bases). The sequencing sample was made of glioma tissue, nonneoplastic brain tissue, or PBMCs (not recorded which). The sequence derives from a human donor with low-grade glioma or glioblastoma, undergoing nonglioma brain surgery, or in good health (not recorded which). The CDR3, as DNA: TGCGCCAGCAGCCTTTCTAGCAAAGCGGTCGAGCAGTACTTC. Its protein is CASSLSSKAVEQYF.